Listed here are 18 T cell receptor beta chains from one sample, sequenced in a study of blood T cells in healthy people across ages. It was with a sample-barcoded 5' primer and a J-beta primer mix that a second PCR of roughly 7 to 12 cycles was run. TCRdb re-called the 5' RACE reads with MiXCR, one entry per CDR3 protein. The sample lists 1.5 million to 2 million distinct CDR3 sequences, under 30% occurring once. The sequencing input was blood. Every receptor here comes from a woman aged 25 to 45 in good health.

To note about this clonotype: A much larger clone lies one base from this, so it may be a read error. J is TRBJ2-7 and V is TRBV5-1; 8 bases line up with TRBD2. Germline V gene sequence: CDR1 SGHRS, CDR2 YFSETQ. With 9 bases clipped from V and 3 bases from J, the junction kept 11 bases outside the gene matches. This CDR3 comprises 14 residues. CDR3 residues: CATRSSGTSYEQYF. The CDR3 DNA reads as TGCGCCACCAGGAGTAGCGGGACCAGCTACGAGCAGTACTTC. The whole variable domain, filled in from reference TRBV5-1 and TRBJ2-7, reads KAGVTQTPRYLIKTRGQQVTLSCSPISGHRSVSWYQQTPGQGLQFLFEYFSETQRNKGNFPGRFSGRQFSNSRSEMNVSTLELGDSALYLCATRSSGTSYEQYFGPGTRLTVT.

This clonotype showed up just a few times. The chain carries TRBV5-1 and TRBJ2-7, with a weak D call TRBD1 (5 bases). From germline, CDR1 is SGHRS and CDR2 YFSETQ. Deletions cut 4 bases from V and 5 bases from J, with 7 bases between. The CDR3 loop spans 11 amino acids. The CDR3 region is CASSGANEQYF. For the CDR3, the DNA is TGCGCCAGCAGCGGGGCTAACGAGCAGTACTTC. Drawing the rest from reference TRBV5-1 and TRBJ2-7, the complete variable domain is KAGVTQTPRYLIKTRGQQVTLSCSPISGHRSVSWYQQTPGQGLQFLFEYFSETQRNKGNFPGRFSGRQFSNSRSEMNVSTLELGDSALYLCASSGANEQYFGPGTRLTVT.

Turning to this clonotype: This may arise from a read error, as a much more abundant clone is one base away. This rearrangement joins TRBV29-1 to TRBJ2-1, with 7 nucleotides matching TRBD2. The DNA end favors TRBJ2-7, so the J call may be wrong. The CDR3 covers 18 residues. Germline V gene sequence: CDR1 SQVTM, CDR2 ANQGSEA. The CDR3 coding sequence is TGCAGCGTTGACAACATTAGCGAGAGGGAGGGCTCCTACAATGAGCAGTACTTC. Its translation: CSVDNISEREGSYNEQYF.

Here the CDR3 DNA reads TGTGCCAGCAGCCAACGAGACACGCGCTACGAGCAGTACTTC. It is translated as CASSQRDTRYEQYF. This chain joins TRBV7-9 and TRBJ2-7; D uncertain. The CDR3 spans 14 residues. V was clipped by 5 bases and J by 3 bases, with 14 bases between them. CDR1 and CDR2 (germline): SEHNR, FQNEAQ (reference sequence).

This clonotype was recorded a few times. CDR3 residues: CASSPTSGEIEQFF. The CDR3 DNA reads TGCGCCAGCAGCCCGACTAGCGGGGAAATTGAGCAGTTCTTC. The chain uses TRBV5-1 and TRBJ2-1; 11 bases fit TRBD2. Germline values: CDR1 SGHRS, CDR2 YFSETQ. The CDR3 spans 14 residues. The junction had 6 bases not matched to a gene; V was cut back by 4 bases and J by 9 bases.

A few counts support this clonotype. The V and J genes are TRBV6-6 and TRBJ1-2, with D perhaps matching TRBD1 (6 bases). V was cut by 0 bases and J by 2 bases, with 10 bases left in between. The CDR3 has 15 amino acids. Germline V lookup: CDR1 MNHNY, CDR2 SVGAGI (reference sequence). Here the CDR3 reads CASSYSRDRNYGYTF. The CDR3 DNA sequence: TGTGCCAGCAGTTACTCGCGTGACAGGAACTATGGCTACACCTTC.

On this clonotype: One junction end does not reproduce the germline sequence, and a read error may be involved. The chain uses TRBV5-1 and TRBJ2-5, with D hard to call. The CDR3 contains 13 residues. CDR1 and CDR2 from the germline V gene are SGHRS and YFSETQ. CDR3 sequence reads: CAGSRVEQETQYF. The DNA for the CDR3 is TGCGCCGGCAGCCGAGTGGAGCAAGAGACCCAGTACTTC.

The rearrangement joins TRBV27 to TRBJ1-5, with D perhaps TRBD1 (6 bases). CDR1 and CDR2 (germline): MNHEY, SMNVEV (reference sequence). This CDR3 is built from 13 residues. V lost 1 base to trimming and J lost 7 bases, with 8 bases between them. The CDR3 sequence is CASSLFGGQPQHF. CDR3 DNA: TGTGCCAGCAGTTTATTCGGGGGCCAGCCCCAGCATTTT.

The sample holds a few counts of this clonotype. The rearrangement links TRBV20-1 to TRBJ1-5, with D tentatively TRBD1 (5 bases). From germline, CDR1 is DFQATT and CDR2 SNEGSKA (reference sequence). With 6 bases removed from V and 2 bases from J, the gap between germline ends came to 11 bases. The CDR3 loop spans 13 amino acids. This CDR3 is CSAHRDGNQPQHF. CDR3 coding DNA: TGCAGTGCCCACCGGGACGGCAATCAGCCCCAGCATTTT.

This clonotype was detected many times. V gene TRBV5-1 combines with J gene TRBJ2-4; D is undetermined. The V and J ends lost 5 bases and 7 bases respectively, with 7 bases between them. Germline V CDR1 and CDR2: SGHRS, YFSETQ. The CDR3 has 11 residues. The CDR3 coding sequence is TGCGCCAGCAGAGTAGGGAACATTCAGTACTTC. It translates to CASRVGNIQYF.

The chain couples TRBV28 to TRBJ2-2; D is perhaps TRBD2 (5 bases). V lost 4 bases to trimming and J lost 6 bases, with 9 bases between them. This CDR3 contains 13 residues. CDR1 and CDR2 from the germline V gene are MDHEN and SYDVKM. The CDR3 nucleotides are TGTGCCAGCAGTTCGCCGGACTCCGGGGAGCTGTTTTTT. Protein product: CASSSPDSGELFF.

This chain connects TRBV11-2 to TRBJ2-2, with D hard to call. V lost 3 bases and J lost 4, with 9 bases in between. Germline CDR1 is SGHAT and CDR2 is FQNNGV. This CDR3 is 14 amino acids long. The CDR3 region is CASSFPPVTGELFF. CDR3 in DNA: TGTGCCAGCAGCTTTCCTCCGGTCACCGGGGAGCTGTTTTTT. Combining the CDR3 with reference TRBV11-2 and TRBJ2-2 gives the whole variable domain EAGVAQSPRYKIIEKRQSVAFWCNPISGHATLYWYQQILGQGPKLLIQFQNNGVVDDSQLPKDRFSAERLKGVDSTLKIQPAKLEDSAVYLCASSFPPVTGELFFGEGSRLTVL.

This clonotype was seen ten or more times. This chain links TRBV7-9 with TRBJ2-3; D is perhaps TRBD2 (5 bases). The CDR3 spans 12 residues. V lost 3 bases to trimming and J lost 12 bases, with 13 bases between them. Germline assignment: CDR1 SEHNR and CDR2 FQNEAQ (reference sequence). The CDR3 bases are TGTGCCAGCAGCTTTCCCAACGGGGAACAGTATTTT. Amino acid sequence: CASSFPNGEQYF.

In this sample, this clonotype turned up many times. V gene TRBV12-3 or TRBV12-4 combines with J gene TRBJ2-1; the D is unclear. V gave up 3 bases and J gave up 8 bases, with 2 bases separating them. This CDR3 is built from 10 residues. CDR3 amino acids: CASSFHEQFF. CDR3 nucleotide sequence: TGTGCCAGCAGTTTCCATGAGCAGTTCTTC.

This clonotype was recorded a few times. The CDR3 here is CSANNRRGTDTQYF. CDR3 nucleotide sequence: TGCAGTGCTAATAATCGCCGAGGGACAGATACGCAGTATTTT. This chain joins TRBV20-1 and TRBJ2-3; D might be TRBD2 (5 bases). The CDR3 has 14 amino acids. The V gene's germline CDR1 is DFQATT and CDR2 SNEGSKA (reference sequence). The V end lost 4 bases, the J end lost 3 bases, and 14 bases lay between the germline ends.

This clonotype appeared many times. The gene calls are TRBV20-1 and TRBJ2-1; D may be TRBD2 (6 bases). In germline, CDR1 is DFQATT, CDR2 SNEGSKA (reference sequence). Trimming shortened V by 3 bases and J by 0 bases, and 9 bases separated the two germline ends. There are 14 residues in the CDR3. The CDR3: CSARDGSSYNEQFF. In nucleotides, the CDR3 is TGCAGTGCTAGGGACGGGAGCTCCTACAATGAGCAGTTCTTC.

Regarding this clonotype: The junction does not match germline at one end; this may be a read error. The chain joins TRBV7-2 to TRBJ2-1; TRBD1 is a possible D gene (6 bases). This CDR3 contains 14 residues. Germline V gene data show CDR1 as SGHTA and CDR2 as FQGNSA. CDR3: CASSPQGYKNIQFF. The DNA of the CDR3 is TGTGCTAGCAGCCCACAGGGTTACAAAAACATTCAGTTCTTC. Drawing the rest from reference TRBV7-2 and TRBJ2-1, the complete variable domain is GAGVSQSPSNKVTEKGKDVELRCDPISGHTALYWYRQSLGQGLEFLIYFQGNSAPDKSGLPSDRFSAERTGGSVSTLTIQRTQQEDSAVYLCASSPQGYKNIQFFGPGTRLTVL.

The table lists this clonotype with a few counts. The chain has TRBV20-1 and TRBJ2-3; D remains unclear. This CDR3 is built from 11 residues. V was clipped by 6 bases and J by 7 bases, with 11 bases between them. The V gene's germline CDR1 is DFQATT and CDR2 SNEGSKA (reference sequence). The CDR3 DNA is TGCAGTGCCCCCCTCGGGTATACGCAGTATTTT. This translates into CSAPLGYTQYF.